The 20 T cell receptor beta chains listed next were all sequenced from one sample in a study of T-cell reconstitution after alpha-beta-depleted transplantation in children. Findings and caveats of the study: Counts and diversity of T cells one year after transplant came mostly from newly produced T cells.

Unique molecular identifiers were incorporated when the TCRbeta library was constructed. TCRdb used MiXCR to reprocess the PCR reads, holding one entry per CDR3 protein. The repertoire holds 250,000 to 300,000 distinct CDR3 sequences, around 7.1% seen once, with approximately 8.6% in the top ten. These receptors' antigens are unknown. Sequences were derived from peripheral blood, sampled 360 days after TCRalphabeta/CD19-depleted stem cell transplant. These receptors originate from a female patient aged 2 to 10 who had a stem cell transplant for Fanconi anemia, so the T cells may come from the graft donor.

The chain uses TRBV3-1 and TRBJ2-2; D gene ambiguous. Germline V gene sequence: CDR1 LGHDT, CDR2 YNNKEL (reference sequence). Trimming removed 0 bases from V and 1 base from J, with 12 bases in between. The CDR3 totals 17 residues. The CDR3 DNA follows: TGTGCCAGCAGCCAAGAGTCCCGGTTGAGGAACACCGGGGAGCTGTTTTTT. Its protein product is CASSQESRLRNTGELFF.

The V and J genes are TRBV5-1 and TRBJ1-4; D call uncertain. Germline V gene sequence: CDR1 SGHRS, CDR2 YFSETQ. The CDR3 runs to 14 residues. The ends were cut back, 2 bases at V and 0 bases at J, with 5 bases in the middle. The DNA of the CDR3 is TGCGCCAGCAGCTTCTATTCAACTAATGAAAAACTGTTTTTT. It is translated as CASSFYSTNEKLFF.

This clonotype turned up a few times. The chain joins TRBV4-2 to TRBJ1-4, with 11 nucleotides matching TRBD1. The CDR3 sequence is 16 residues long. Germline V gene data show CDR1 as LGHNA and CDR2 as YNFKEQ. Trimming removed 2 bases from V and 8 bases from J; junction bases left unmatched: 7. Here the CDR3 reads CASSQIGDRGGEKLFF. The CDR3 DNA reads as TGTGCCAGCAGCCAAATAGGGGACAGGGGGGGGGAAAAACTGTTTTTT.

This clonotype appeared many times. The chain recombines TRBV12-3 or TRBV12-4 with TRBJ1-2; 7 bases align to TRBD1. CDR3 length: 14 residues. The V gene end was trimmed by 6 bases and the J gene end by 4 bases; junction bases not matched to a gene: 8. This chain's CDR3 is CASSPRGRGYGYTF. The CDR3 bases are TGTGCCAGCAGCCCTAGGGGGCGGGGCTATGGCTACACCTTC.

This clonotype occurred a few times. The CDR3, as DNA: TGTGCCAGCAGCTCGTATAGCGGGAGCGAAGAGACCCAGTACTTC. Translating gives CASSSYSGSEETQYF. This chain joins TRBV7-6 and TRBJ2-5, with 9 bases lining up with TRBD2. Germline CDR1 reads SGHVS; CDR2 reads FNYEAQ. The CDR3 contains 15 residues. Unmatched junction bases numbered 6, after V lost 4 bases and J lost 3 bases.

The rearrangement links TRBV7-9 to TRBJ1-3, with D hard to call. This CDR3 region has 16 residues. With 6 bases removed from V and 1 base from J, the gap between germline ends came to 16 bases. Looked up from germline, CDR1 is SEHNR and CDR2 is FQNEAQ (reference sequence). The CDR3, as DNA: TGTGCCAGCAGTTTCCAACCGTGGGAGTCTGGAAACACCATATATTTT. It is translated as CASSFQPWESGNTIYF.

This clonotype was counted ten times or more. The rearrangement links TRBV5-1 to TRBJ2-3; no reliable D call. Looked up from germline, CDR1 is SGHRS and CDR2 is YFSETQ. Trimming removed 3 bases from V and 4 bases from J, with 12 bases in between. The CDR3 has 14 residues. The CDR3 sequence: CASSWPLEPDTQYF. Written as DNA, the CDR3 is TGCGCCAGCAGCTGGCCGCTAGAGCCAGATACGCAGTATTTT.

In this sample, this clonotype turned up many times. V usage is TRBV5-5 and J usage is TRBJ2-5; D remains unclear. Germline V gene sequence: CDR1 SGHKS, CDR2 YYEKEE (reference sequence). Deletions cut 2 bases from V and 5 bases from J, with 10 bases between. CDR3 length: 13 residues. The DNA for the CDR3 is TGTGCCAGCAGCTTTGAGCGAATGGAGACCCAGTACTTC. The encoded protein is CASSFERMETQYF.

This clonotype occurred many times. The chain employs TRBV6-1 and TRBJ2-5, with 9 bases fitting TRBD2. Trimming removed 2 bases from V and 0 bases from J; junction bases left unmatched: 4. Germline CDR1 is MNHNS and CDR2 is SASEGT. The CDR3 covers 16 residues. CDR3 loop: CASSEMLAGNQETQYF. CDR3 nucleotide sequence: TGTGCCAGCAGTGAAATGCTAGCGGGGAACCAAGAGACCCAGTACTTC.

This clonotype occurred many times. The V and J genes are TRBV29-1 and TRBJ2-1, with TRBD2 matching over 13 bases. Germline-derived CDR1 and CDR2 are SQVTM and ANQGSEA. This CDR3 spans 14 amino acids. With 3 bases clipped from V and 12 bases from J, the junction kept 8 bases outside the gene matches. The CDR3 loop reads CSVDLTSGGFGQFF. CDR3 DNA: TGCAGCGTTGACCTGACTAGCGGGGGGTTCGGGCAGTTCTTC.

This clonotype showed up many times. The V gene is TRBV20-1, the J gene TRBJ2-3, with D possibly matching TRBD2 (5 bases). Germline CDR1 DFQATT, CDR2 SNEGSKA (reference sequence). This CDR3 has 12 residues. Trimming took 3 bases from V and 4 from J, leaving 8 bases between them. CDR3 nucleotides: TGCAGTGCTAGCCTAGCCGCAGATACGCAGTATTTT. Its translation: CSASLAADTQYF.

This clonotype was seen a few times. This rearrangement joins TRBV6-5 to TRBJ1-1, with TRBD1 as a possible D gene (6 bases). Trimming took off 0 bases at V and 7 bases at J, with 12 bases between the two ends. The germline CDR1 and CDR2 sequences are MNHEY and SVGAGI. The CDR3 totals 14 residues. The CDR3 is CASSYSKTGREAFF. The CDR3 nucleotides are TGTGCCAGCAGTTACTCGAAGACAGGTCGTGAAGCTTTCTTT.

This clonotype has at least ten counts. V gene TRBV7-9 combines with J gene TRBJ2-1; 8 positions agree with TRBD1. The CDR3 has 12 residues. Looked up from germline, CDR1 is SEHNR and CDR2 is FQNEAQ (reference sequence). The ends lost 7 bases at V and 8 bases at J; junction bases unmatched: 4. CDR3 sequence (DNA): TGTGCCAGCACGCCAGGGGGCGATGAGCAGTTCTTC. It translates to CASTPGGDEQFF.

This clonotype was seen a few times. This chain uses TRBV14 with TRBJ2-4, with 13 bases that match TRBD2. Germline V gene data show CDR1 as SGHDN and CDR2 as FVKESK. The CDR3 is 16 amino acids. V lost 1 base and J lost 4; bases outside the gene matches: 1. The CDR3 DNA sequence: TGTGCCAGCAGCCAAGGGACTAGCGGGGGTAAAAACATTCAGTACTTC. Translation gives CASSQGTSGGKNIQYF.

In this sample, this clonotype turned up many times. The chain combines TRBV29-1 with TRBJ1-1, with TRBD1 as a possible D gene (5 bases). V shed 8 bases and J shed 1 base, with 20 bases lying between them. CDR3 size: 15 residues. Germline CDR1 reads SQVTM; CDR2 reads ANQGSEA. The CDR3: CSIRGVFTGNTEAFF. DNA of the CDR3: TGCAGCATCCGAGGGGTATTCACGGGGAACACTGAAGCTTTCTTT.

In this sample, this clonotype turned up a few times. This CDR3 is CSATIPTGNTEAFF. The CDR3 nucleotides are TGCAGTGCGACTATACCGACGGGGAACACTGAAGCTTTCTTT. This chain links TRBV20-1 with TRBJ1-1; D is undetermined. The CDR3 loop spans 14 amino acids. V gave up 6 bases and J gave up 1 base, with 15 bases separating them. Germline values: CDR1 DFQATT, CDR2 SNEGSKA (reference sequence).

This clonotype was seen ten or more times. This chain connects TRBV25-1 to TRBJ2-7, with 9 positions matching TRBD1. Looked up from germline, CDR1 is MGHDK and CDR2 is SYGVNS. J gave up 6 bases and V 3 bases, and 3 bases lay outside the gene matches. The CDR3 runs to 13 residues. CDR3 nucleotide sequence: TGTGCCAGCAGTGACCTGACAGGGGGCGAGCAGTACTTC. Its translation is CASSDLTGGEQYF.

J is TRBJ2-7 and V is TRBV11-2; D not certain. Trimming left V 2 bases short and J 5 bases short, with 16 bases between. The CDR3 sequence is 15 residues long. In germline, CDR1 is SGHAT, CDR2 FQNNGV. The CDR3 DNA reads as TGTGCCAGCAGCTTAATTCTTCTTGGCCCCAACGAGCAGTACTTC. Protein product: CASSLILLGPNEQYF.

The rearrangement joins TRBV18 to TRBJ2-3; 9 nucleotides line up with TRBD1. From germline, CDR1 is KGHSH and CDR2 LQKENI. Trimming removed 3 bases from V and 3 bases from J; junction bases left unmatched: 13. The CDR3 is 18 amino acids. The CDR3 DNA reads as TGTGCCAGCTCACCCCGGATTTACCGGGACAGGGCGACAGATACGCAGTATTTT. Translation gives CASSPRIYRDRATDTQYF.

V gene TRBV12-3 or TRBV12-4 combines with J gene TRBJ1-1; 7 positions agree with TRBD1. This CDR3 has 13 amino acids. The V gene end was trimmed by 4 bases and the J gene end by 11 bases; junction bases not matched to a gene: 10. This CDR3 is CASSSGQELTAFF. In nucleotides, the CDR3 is TGTGCCAGCAGTTCAGGACAGGAATTAACGGCTTTCTTT.